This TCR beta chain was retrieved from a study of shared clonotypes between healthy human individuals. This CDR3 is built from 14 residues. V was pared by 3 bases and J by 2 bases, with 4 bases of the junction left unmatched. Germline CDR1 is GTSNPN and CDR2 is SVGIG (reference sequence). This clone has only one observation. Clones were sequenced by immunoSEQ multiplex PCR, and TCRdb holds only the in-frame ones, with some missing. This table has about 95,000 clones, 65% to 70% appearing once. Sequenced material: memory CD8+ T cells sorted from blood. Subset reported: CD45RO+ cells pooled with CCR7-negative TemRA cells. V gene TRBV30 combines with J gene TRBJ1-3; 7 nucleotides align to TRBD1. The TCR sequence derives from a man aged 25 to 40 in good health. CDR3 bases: TGTGCCTGGAGAAAAACAGGGGCTGGAAACACCATATATTTT. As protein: CAWRKTGAGNTIYF.